This T cell receptor (beta chain) was sequenced for a study of cytomegalovirus exposure and HLA in healthy donors. Study observations and caveats: Among the CMV-associated chains, three were confirmed in vitro as specific for CMV antigens.

There are a few counts of this clone. Its cognate antigen is unknown. Profiled with immunoSEQ multiplex PCR; TCRdb holds only in-frame clones, not every one. The sample holds around 93,000 clones, about 85% seen once. CDR3 length: 14 residues. Germline assignment: CDR1 SQVTM and CDR2 ANQGSEA. V lost 3 bases, J lost 4 bases, and 8 bases stayed unmatched. Sequencing was performed on PBMCs. The chain combines TRBV29-1 with TRBJ1-2, with 7 bases aligning to TRBD1. The TCR comes from a man in his late teens or twenties in good health and CMV-seropositive. Written as DNA, the CDR3 is TGCAGCGTTGACCGACAGGGCCCCGGCTATGGCTACACCTTC. Amino acids: CSVDRQGPGYGYTF.